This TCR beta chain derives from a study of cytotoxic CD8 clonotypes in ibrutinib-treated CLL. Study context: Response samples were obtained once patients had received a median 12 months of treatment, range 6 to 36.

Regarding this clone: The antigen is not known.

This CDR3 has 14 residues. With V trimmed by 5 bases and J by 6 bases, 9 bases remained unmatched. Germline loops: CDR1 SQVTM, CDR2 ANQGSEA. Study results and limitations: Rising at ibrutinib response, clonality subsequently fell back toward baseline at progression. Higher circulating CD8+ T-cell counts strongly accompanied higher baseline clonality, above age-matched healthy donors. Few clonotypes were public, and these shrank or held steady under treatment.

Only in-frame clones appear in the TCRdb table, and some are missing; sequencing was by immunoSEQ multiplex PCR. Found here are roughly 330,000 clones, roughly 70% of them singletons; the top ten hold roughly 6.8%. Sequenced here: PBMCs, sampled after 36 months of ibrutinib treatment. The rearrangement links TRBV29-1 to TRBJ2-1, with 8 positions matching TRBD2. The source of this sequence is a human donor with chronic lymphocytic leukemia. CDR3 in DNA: TGCAGCGTTAATAGGCGGGGGGTCCCCAATGAGCAGTTCTTC. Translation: CSVNRRGVPNEQFF.